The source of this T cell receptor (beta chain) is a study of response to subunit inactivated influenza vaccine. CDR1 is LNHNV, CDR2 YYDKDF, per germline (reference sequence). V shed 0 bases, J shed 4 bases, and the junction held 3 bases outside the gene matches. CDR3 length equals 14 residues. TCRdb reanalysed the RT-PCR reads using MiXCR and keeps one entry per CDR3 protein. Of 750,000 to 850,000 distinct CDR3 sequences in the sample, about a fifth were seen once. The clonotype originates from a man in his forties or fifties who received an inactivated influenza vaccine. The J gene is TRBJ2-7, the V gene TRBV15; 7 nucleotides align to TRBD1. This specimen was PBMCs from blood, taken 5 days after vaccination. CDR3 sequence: CATSREGTAYEQYF. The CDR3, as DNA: TGTGCCACCAGCAGAGAGGGGACAGCATACGAGCAGTACTTC.